This T cell receptor (beta chain) was found in a study of regulatory T cells in long-lasting Graves disease. The CDR3 spans 11 residues. The V end lost 7 bases, the J end lost 4 bases, and 8 bases lay between the germline ends. CDR1 and CDR2 from the germline V gene are LGHNT and FRNRAP. Time point given: newly diagnosed GD, antithyroid drugs for less than 3 months. PBMCs provided the RNA from which the TCR library was made. Sequencing libraries for TCR beta were prepared with iRepertoire HTBI primers and Arm-PCR of CDR3 regions. MiXCR, applied by TCRdb to the multiplex PCR reads, yields one record per CDR3 protein. The sample holds around 450,000 distinct CDR3 sequences; 15% are singletons and the top ten take about 7.8%. This clonotype has more than one count but fewer than ten. The same sample was also used in a study of T cells in Graves' hyperthyroidism and ophthalmopathy. That paper adds: Patients between 18 and 65 years old had hyperthyroidism, newly diagnosed and lasting under 2 months. Ophthalmopathy was distinguished from stable hyperthyroidism by 13 V-J signatures.

The source of this sequence is a middle-aged woman with Graves disease. The V and J genes are TRBV12-5 and TRBJ2-7; possibly TRBD2 for D (5 bases). The sample in question was peripheral blood mononuclear cells (PBMCs), obtained at new diagnosis, from a patient treated with antithyroid drugs. CDR3 loop: CASARGYEQYF. For the CDR3, the DNA is TGTGCTAGTGCCCGGGGTTACGAGCAGTACTTC.